This T cell receptor (beta chain) was recorded in a study of T cell repertoires in cytomegalovirus infection. A remark on this clonotype: As yet, its antigen is unknown.

TCRdb analysed the reads with MiXCR anew, one entry per CDR3 protein. Of tens of thousands of distinct CDR3 sequences listed, about a fifth are singletons. With 3 bases removed from V and 6 bases from J, the gap between germline ends came to 15 bases. This CDR3 contains 15 residues. CDR1 is MNHEY, CDR2 SMNVEV, per germline (reference sequence). The clonotype was recovered from a human donor in good health (CMV status not recorded). Some clones in this sample may be carry-over from other donors' samples. The rearrangement links TRBV27 to TRBJ2-1; unclear D gene. The source material was CD8+ T cells from cultured PBMCs, sampled from culture after CMV antigen stimulation. DNA for the CDR3: TGTGCCAGCAGTTTTTCACCCCCTAAATTCAATGAGCAGTTCTTC. It is translated as CASSFSPPKFNEQFF.